At least ten counts were recorded for the clone carrying this T cell receptor beta chain. The CDR3 extends over 15 amino acids. The germline V gene has CDR1 SGHRS and CDR2 YFSETQ. Trimming stripped 1 base from V and 1 base from J, with 9 bases between. This sample was included in a study of molecular identifiers for immune sequencing clone quantification. TCRdb independently ran MiXCR on the PCR reads; one entry per CDR3 protein. Among about 67,000 distinct CDR3 sequences, about 17% were seen once, and the ten largest hold over 1.2%. Sorting isolated naive CD8 T cells as CD8+CD4-CCR7+CD45RA+ events. This TCR came from a human donor in good health. Some libraries in this study had Jurkat cell RNA spiked in. The sample taken for sequencing was naive CD8+ T cells from blood, with Jurkat cell RNA spiked in. Subset defined: FACS-sorted CD8+CD4-CCR7+CD45RA+ naive T cells. The rearrangement uses TRBV5-1 and TRBJ2-1; TRBD2 is a possible D gene (5 bases). This CDR3 is CASSLRERSYNEQFF. CDR3 bases: TGCGCCAGCAGCTTGAGGGAGAGGTCCTACAATGAGCAGTTCTTC.